This TCR beta chain was identified in a study of Ad26.COV2.S vaccination and SARS-CoV-2 variants. The CDR3 loop spans 13 amino acids. V was trimmed by 3 bases and J by 6 bases, leaving 6 bases between them. Germline CDR1 MNHNS, CDR2 SASEGT. The table came from immunoSEQ multiplex PCR; TCRdb's copy has only in-frame clones and leaves some out. The sample comprises more than 250,000 clones, 87% of which are singletons, and around 3% rests with the top ten. Indicated treatment: about 20 received Ad26.COV2.S at low or high dose, single or two shots; about 5 received placebo; per-sample allocation not given. Day 63 following the first vaccine or placebo injection was when the samples were taken. The sample holds one count of this clone.

This sample comprised peripheral blood, obtained in a trial of Ad26.COV2.S vaccine versus placebo. The clonotype originates from a person aged 18 to 65 who received the Ad26.COV2.S COVID-19 vaccine or a placebo. V usage is TRBV6-1 and J usage is TRBJ1-6, with unresolved D. The CDR3 coding sequence is TGTGCCAGCAGTGATACCCTTAATTCACCCCTCCACTTT. Protein: CASSDTLNSPLHF.